The clone carrying this TCR beta chain turned up a few times. Its antigen is currently unknown. The trim removed 8 bases at V and 4 bases at J, leaving 9 bases unmatched. The germline V gene has CDR1 LNHDA and CDR2 SQIVND (reference sequence). The CDR3 is made up of 14 amino acids. PCR amplification relied on 60 Vbeta primers (plus 13 Jbeta primers). Data came from immunoSEQ multiplex PCR; TCRdb stores just in-frame clones and leaves some out. The table has some 110,000 clones, 60% to 85% seen once; the top ten hold around 4.9%. The record originates from a study of cytomegalovirus exposure and HLA in healthy donors. Whole-study findings and limits: A later analysis revealed that TCR association rates differed between HLA loci, peaking at DRB1 and bottoming out at HLA-C.

The sample consisted of PBMCs. The clonotype originates from a man between 45 and 60 years old in good health and CMV-seropositive. This chain links TRBV19 with TRBJ1-2; 8 positions match TRBD1. The CDR3 DNA sequence: TGTGCCAGTGCTGGACAGGGTTCGACCTATGGCTACACCTTC. Its protein product is CASAGQGSTYGYTF.